Listed here is a single T cell receptor (beta chain). The antigen is undetermined. CDR1 is SGDLS and CDR2 is YYNGEE in the germline V gene. The ends were cut back, 4 bases at V and 5 bases at J, with 18 bases in the middle. This CDR3 contains 16 residues. Measured with immunoSEQ multiplex PCR; TCRdb has only the in-frame clones, and not every one. Counted here are around 62,000 clones, about nine tenths occurring once; the ten biggest clones make up about 0.3%. This sample is part of a study of OX40 agonist ivuxolimab in advanced cancers. Study findings and constraints: Clonal expansion by week 6 occurred in CD4+ and CD8+ blood T cells (at 0.1 to 3.0 mg/kg). Antigen specificity of clonally expanded peripheral T cells was not established.

The source material was CD4+ or CD8+ T cells sorted from blood, sampled in a trial of the OX40 agonist ivuxolimab. This TCR derives from an adult with an advanced solid tumor such as melanoma, head and neck, liver or kidney cancer. The J gene is TRBJ2-2, the V gene TRBV9, with D maybe TRBD1 (6 bases). CDR3 sequence: CASSPRETGWTGELFF. The DNA of the CDR3 is TGTGCCAGCAGCCCCCGCGAGACAGGATGGACCGGGGAGCTGTTTTTT.